The clone carrying this TCR beta chain has only a few counts. Its antigen remains unidentified. Germline V gives CDR1 SGHRS, CDR2 YFSETQ. The CDR3 loop spans 15 amino acids. Germline trimming cut 5 bases from V and 3 bases from J; bases unmatched to any gene: 5. Second-dose intervals of approximately 4 or approximately 12 weeks were pooled. This record belongs to a study of T cell responses to AZD1222 COVID-19 vaccine. Findings and limits, study-wide: It was only after the peak T cell response that any repertoires were sampled. Donors were largely white British and mainly female; clonal diversity was possibly underestimated. The span of vaccine-associated CD4 TCRs extended across spike, with dominance at 160-218 and 743-854.

TCRdb keeps only in-frame clones here, not all; method: immunoSEQ multiplex PCR. In the table there are about 84,000 clones, around nine tenths of which are singletons. The rearrangement joins TRBV5-1 to TRBJ1-4; 9 nucleotides agree with TRBD1. The sample was peripheral blood, taken 28 days after the second AZD1222 dose. The clonotype was recovered from an adult who received the AZD1222 COVID-19 vaccine. For the CDR3, the DNA is TGCGCCAGCAGACCTAGGACAGGGGCTAATGAAAAACTGTTTTTT. This translates into CASRPRTGANEKLFF.